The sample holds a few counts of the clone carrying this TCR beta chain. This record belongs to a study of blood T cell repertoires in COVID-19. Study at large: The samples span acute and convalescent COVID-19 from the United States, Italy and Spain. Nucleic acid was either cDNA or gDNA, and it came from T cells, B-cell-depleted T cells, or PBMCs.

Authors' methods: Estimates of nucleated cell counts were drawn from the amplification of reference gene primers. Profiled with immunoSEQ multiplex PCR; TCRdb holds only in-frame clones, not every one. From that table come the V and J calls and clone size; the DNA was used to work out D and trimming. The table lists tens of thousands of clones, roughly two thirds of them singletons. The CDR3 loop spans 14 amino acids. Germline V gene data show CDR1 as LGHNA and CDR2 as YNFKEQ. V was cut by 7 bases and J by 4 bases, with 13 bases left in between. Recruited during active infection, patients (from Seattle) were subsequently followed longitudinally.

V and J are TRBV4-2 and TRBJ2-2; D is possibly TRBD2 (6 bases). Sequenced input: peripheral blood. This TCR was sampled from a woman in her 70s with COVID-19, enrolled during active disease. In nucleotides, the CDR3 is TGTGCCAGCACCGGGCGGGGAGGCACCGGGGAGCTGTTTTTT. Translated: CASTGRGGTGELFF.